The clone carrying this TCR beta chain was recorded at least ten times. The sample is drawn from a study of T-cell memory formation after mild COVID-19. MiXCR, run by TCRdb on the 5' RACE reads, gives a single entry per CDR3 protein. The repertoire holds 550,000 to 700,000 distinct CDR3 sequences, 17% seen once, with about 7.4% in the top ten. CDR1 and CDR2 (germline): LNHDA, SQIVND (reference sequence). The V gene end was trimmed by 1 base and the J gene end by 6 bases; junction bases not matched to a gene: 5. This CDR3 is 15 amino acids long. The TCR comes from an adult woman who had mild COVID-19 (a few samples of this study predate the infection). Cell type and time point are not known. The material sequenced was PBMCs or a T cell subset sorted from them (not recorded which). The chain combines TRBV19 with TRBJ1-2, with TRBD1 matching over 10 bases. The DNA of the CDR3 is TGTGCCAGTAGTATAGTTTCTGGGACAGGGGATGGCTACACCTTC. Translating gives CASSIVSGTGDGYTF.